This T cell receptor beta chain stems from a study of blood T cells in healthy people across ages. CDR1 and CDR2 from the germline V gene are SNHLY and FYNNEI. This CDR3 has 14 amino acids. The use of a sample-barcoded 5' primer and a J-beta primer mix characterized a second PCR of roughly 7 to 11 cycles. Every molecule of cDNA carried a tag from a template-switch adaptor with 12 random nucleotides. TCRdb re-analysed the 5' RACE reads in MiXCR, keeping a single row per CDR3 protein. The sample carries under 2 million distinct CDR3 sequences, about 31% recorded once. This clonotype was found a few times. An end of the junction does not agree with germline; a read error may underlie this. The authors isolated at least 6 million PBMCs per sample.

This TCR was recovered from a woman in her thirties in good health. The rearrangement links TRBV2 to TRBJ1-5; TRBD1 might be the D (6 bases). Source material: blood. CDR3 DNA: TGTGCCAGCAGGGGGGTACAGGGCAAACAGCCCCAGCATTTT. Protein sequence: CASRGVQGKQPQHF.